This passage covers 4 T cell receptor beta chains from one sample sequenced in a study of blood T cell repertoires in COVID-19. Sequenced by immunoSEQ multiplex PCR; TCRdb stores in-frame clones only, minus some. The sample shows approximately 190,000 clones, around 84% of them seen only once. The sequenced material came from peripheral blood. The source of these receptors is a human donor in a cohort sampled during active COVID-19.

CDR3 sequence (DNA): TGTGCCAGCAGTGAAGTCCCAGGCTCCTACGAGCAGTACGTC. Protein sequence: CASSEVPGSYEQYV. The chain combines TRBV2 with TRBJ2-7; no clear D gene. Trimming stripped 1 base from V and 0 bases from J, with 7 bases between. Germline CDR1 is SNHLY and CDR2 is FYNNEI. This CDR3 has 14 residues.

The chain recombines TRBV10-3 with TRBJ2-7; D not certain. Germline lookup yields CDR1 ENHRY and CDR2 SYGVKD. Trimming stripped 4 bases from V and 3 bases from J, with 13 bases between. This CDR3 is built from 14 residues. The chain's CDR3 is CAISGAAVDYEQYF. The CDR3 nucleotides read TGTGCCATCAGTGGGGCAGCCGTCGACTACGAGCAGTACTTC.

This sequence joins TRBV5-1 and TRBJ2-4; 10 bases are shared with TRBD1. Per the germline V gene, CDR1 is SGHRS and CDR2 is YFSETQ. The J segment lost 8 bases and the V segment lost 3 bases, leaving 5 bases of the junction unmatched. The CDR3 contains 14 residues. The CDR3 sequence is CASSWGTGVDIQYF. CDR3 DNA sequence: TGCGCCAGCAGCTGGGGGACAGGGGTTGACATTCAGTACTTC.

This chain links TRBV28 with TRBJ2-7; the match to TRBD1 covers 8 bases. CDR3 length equals 14 residues. Germline loops: CDR1 MDHEN, CDR2 SYDVKM. The ends lost 7 bases at V and 5 bases at J; junction bases unmatched: 10. CDR3 region: CASIRTGPPHEQYF. The CDR3 nucleotides read TGTGCCAGCATTCGGACAGGGCCACCCCACGAGCAGTACTTC.